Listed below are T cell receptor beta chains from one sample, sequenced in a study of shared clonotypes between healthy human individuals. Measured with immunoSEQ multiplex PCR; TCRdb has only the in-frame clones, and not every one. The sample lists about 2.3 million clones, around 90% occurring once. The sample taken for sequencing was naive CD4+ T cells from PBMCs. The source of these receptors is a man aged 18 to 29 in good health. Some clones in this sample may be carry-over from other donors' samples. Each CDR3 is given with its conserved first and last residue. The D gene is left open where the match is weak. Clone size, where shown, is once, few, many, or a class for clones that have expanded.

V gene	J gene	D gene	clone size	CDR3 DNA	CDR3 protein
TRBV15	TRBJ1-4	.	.	TGTGCCACCAGCAGCGACAGAGCAACTAATGAAAAACTGTTTTTT	CATSSDRATNEKLFF
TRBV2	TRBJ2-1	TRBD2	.	TGTGCCAGCAGGGGGTCTAGCGGGAGAAGTGAGCAGTTCTTC	CASRGSSGRSEQFF
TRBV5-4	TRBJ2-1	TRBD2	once	TGTGCCAGCAGCTCCCAAACTAGCGGAACCTACAATGAGCAGTTCTTC	CASSSQTSGTYNEQFF
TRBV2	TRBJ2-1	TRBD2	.	TGTGCCAGCAAGCGGGAGGAAGGTGGTGAGCAGTTCTTC	CASKREEGGEQFF
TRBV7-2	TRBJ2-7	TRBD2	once	TGTGCCAGCAGCTTAGTTCGGACTAGAAGTTACGAGCAGTACTTC	CASSLVRTRSYEQYF
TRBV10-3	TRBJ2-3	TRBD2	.	TGTGCCATCAGTGATCGACTAGCGGGAGGGACAGATACGCAGTATTTT	CAISDRLAGGTDTQYF
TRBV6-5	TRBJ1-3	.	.	TGTGCCAGCAGTTACTCCCAGTGGTCATCTGGAAACACCATATATTTT	CASSYSQWSSGNTIYF
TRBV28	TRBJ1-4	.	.	TGTGCCAGCAGTCATCCCCCGGGCCGTCCAAGGAGGGTCGAAAAACTGTTTTTT	CASSHPPGRPRRVEKLFF
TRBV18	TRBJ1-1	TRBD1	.	TGTGCCAGCTCACCCGGGACAGGGCGATTTAACACTGAAGCTTTCTTT	CASSPGTGRFNTEAFF
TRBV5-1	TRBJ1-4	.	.	TGCGCCAGCAGCAGAGACAGCTTTAATGAAAAACTGTTTTTT	CASSRDSFNEKLFF
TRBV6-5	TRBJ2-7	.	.	TGTGCCAGAGTAGGGACACTCACCGCTAACGAGCAGTACTTC	CARVGTLTANEQYF
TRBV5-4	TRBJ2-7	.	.	TGTGCCAGCAGCACCCGTGGAGGGTCCTACGAGCAGTACTTC	CASSTRGGSYEQYF
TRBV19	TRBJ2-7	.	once	TGTGCCAGTAGTCCACGTACGGCGGGTACCTCCTACGAGCAGTACTTC	CASSPRTAGTSYEQYF
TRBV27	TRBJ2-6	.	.	TGTGCCAGCAGTTTAAAAGGGGCAGGTGCTGGGGCCAACGTCCTGACTTTC	CASSLKGAGAGANVLTF
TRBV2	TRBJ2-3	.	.	TGTGCCAGCTCCCGGGACCTTAGCACAGATACGCAGTATTTT	CASSRDLSTDTQYF
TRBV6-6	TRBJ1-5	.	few	TGTGCCAGCAGGCCAGGGAATCAGCCCCAGCATTTT	CASRPGNQPQHF
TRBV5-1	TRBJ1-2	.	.	TGCGCCAGCAGCGACTTCTCTAACTATGGCTACACCTTC	CASSDFSNYGYTF
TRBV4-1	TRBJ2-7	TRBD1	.	TGCGCCAGCAGCCAACTAGACGGACAGGGGTTCTACGAGCAGTACTTC	CASSQLDGQGFYEQYF
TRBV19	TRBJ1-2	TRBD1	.	TGTGCCAGTAGCCGGGACAGGGCATTTTCTTACTATGGCTACACCTTC	CASSRDRAFSYYGYTF
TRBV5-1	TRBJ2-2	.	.	TGCGCCAGCAGCTCCGCAGGGGGCGGGGGCACCGGGGAGCTGTTTTTT	CASSSAGGGGTGELFF
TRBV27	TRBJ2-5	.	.	TGTGCCAGCCGAGGCAGCCAAGAGACCCAGTACTTC	CASRGSQETQYF
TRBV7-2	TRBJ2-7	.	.	TGTGCCAGCAGCTTATCGGGAGAATACGAGCAGTACTTC	CASSLSGEYEQYF
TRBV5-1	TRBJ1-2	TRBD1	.	TGCGCCAGCAATACAGGGGGGCCCTATGGCTACACCTTC	CASNTGGPYGYTF